This TCR beta chain was observed in a study of cytomegalovirus exposure and HLA in healthy donors. Study at large: Unique TCR beta sequences numbering over 100 million came from roughly 180 million T cells in an earlier analysis. Some 91 million unique TCRs from HLA-typed donors were held in an early release of data. Caucasian-associated ancestry cluster membership applied to about 83% of under 450 genotyped donors.

PCR employed 60 Vbeta and 13 Jbeta primers. Data came from immunoSEQ multiplex PCR; TCRdb stores just in-frame clones and leaves some out. The sample comprises 150,000 to 200,000 clones, around 77% of which are singletons, and around 3.1% rests with the top ten. The ends lost 6 bases at V and 9 bases at J; junction bases unmatched: 14. Per the germline V gene, CDR1 is MDHEN and CDR2 is SYDVKM. The length of the CDR3 is 15 residues. This chain connects TRBV28 to TRBJ1-5; 7 bases fit TRBD1. This clonotype was sampled from a female donor in good health and CMV-seronegative. What was sequenced was PBMCs. CDR3 in amino acids: CASRSEGQRVWPQHF. Written as DNA, the CDR3 is TGTGCCAGCAGATCAGAGGGACAGAGAGTCTGGCCCCAGCATTTT. Together with reference TRBV28 and TRBJ1-5, the CDR3 gives the full variable domain: DVKVTQSSRYLVKRTGEKVFLECVQDMDHENMFWYRQDPGLGLRLIYFSYDVKMKEKGDIPEGYSVSREKKERFSLILESASTNQTSMYLCASRSEGQRVWPQHFGDGTRLSIL.